This T cell receptor (beta chain) was sequenced in a study of identical twins. Study-level findings and limits: For cord blood, abundant beta clonotypes had fewer insertions, unlike memory repertoires, which showed none.

Germline V gene sequence: CDR1 SGHRS, CDR2 YFSETQ. There are 14 residues in the CDR3. Trimming removed 2 bases from V and 4 bases from J, with 12 bases in between. Turning to this clonotype: Its specificity is not known.

TCRdb reprocessed the 5' RACE reads via MiXCR and lists one record per CDR3 protein. The sample contains 600,000 to 700,000 distinct CDR3 sequences, 21% of which appear only once. The data were also submitted as part of a second study, on T cells expressing NK-cell markers.

The material sequenced was PBMCs. This chain uses TRBV5-1 with TRBJ1-2, with D possibly matching TRBD1 (6 bases). The TCR sequence derives from a woman aged 18-29 years in good health. The CDR3, as DNA: TGCGCCAGCAGCTTTACAGGGAGCGGCTATGGCTACACCTTC. Its translation is CASSFTGSGYGYTF.